The 26 T cell receptor beta chains listed next were all sequenced from one sample in a study of regulatory T cells in long-lasting Graves disease (dated by TCRdb to about 2021). The sample's time point label is to be understood as: persistent/refractory GD, antithyroid drugs over 5 years with positive TRAb. For both TCR sequencing and RNA sequencing, RNA was extracted from PBMCs in TRIzol. Preparation of the library involved multiplex PCR. TCRdb records Illumina HiSeq 4000 as the sequencer. TCR beta libraries were built with iRepertoire HTBI primers and Arm-PCR amplification of CDR3 regions. TCRdb applied fastp at Q25 and MiXCR to the public reads, then kept only in-frame beta chains. Rows with a matching CDR3 protein are joined into one entry that keeps the most common DNA and genes. In all, the sample holds 650,000 to 700,000 distinct CDR3 sequences, and 25% to 30% of those were seen once. Together, the top ten hold under 55% of the sample.

The sample consisted of peripheral blood mononuclear cells (PBMCs), taken when the disease was refractory, from a patient treated with antithyroid drugs. These receptors originate from a female donor with Graves disease.

With regard to this clonotype: Compared with germline, one end of the junction differs, possibly owing to a read error. The chain carries TRBV20-1 and TRBJ1-5; no reliable D call. This CDR3 region has 13 residues. Per the germline V gene, CDR1 is DFQATT and CDR2 is SNEGSKA (reference sequence). This CDR3 reads CSARLTDNQPRHF. CDR3 DNA: TGCAGTGCTAGGCTCACAGATAATCAGCCCCGGCATTTT.

About this clonotype: Since a much larger clone is just one base distant, this may be a read error. This sequence joins TRBV30 and TRBJ1-3; TRBD1 might be the D (5 bases). Germline CDR1 and CDR2: GTSNPN and SVGIG (reference sequence). This CDR3 has 15 amino acids. Trimming took off 0 bases at V and 1 base at J, with 10 bases between the two ends. The CDR3 sequence is CAWSVPDSSGNTIYF. The CDR3 DNA is TGTGCCTGGAGTGTACCCGACAGTTCTGGAAACACCATATATTTT.

This chain uses TRBV5-1 with TRBJ1-1; the D is unclear. Germline values: CDR1 SGHRS, CDR2 YFSETQ. Trimming removed 3 bases at V and 0 bases at J, with 12 bases between. The CDR3 covers 15 residues. Here the CDR3 reads CASSSRAYMNTEAFF. In nucleotides, the CDR3 is TGCGCCAGCAGCTCGAGGGCCTACATGAACACTGAAGCTTTCTTT.

In this sample, this clonotype turned up many times. V is TRBV3-1 and J is TRBJ1-1; no clear D. The germline gives CDR1 LGHDT, CDR2 YNNKEL (reference sequence). V shed 1 base and J shed 0 bases, with 3 bases lying between them. The CDR3 is 13 residues long. CDR3 protein: CASSQGLNTEAFF. CDR3 DNA sequence: TGTGCCAGCAGCCAAGGTCTGAACACTGAAGCTTTCTTT.

This clonotype was seen ten or more times. The genes are TRBV7-3 and TRBJ2-5, with D possibly TRBD1 on 6 matching bases. Germline lookup yields CDR1 SGHTA and CDR2 FQGTGA. Trimming cost V 5 bases and J 2 bases, with 12 bases left between them. The CDR3 loop spans 14 amino acids. CDR3 nucleotides: TGTGCCAGCAGCCTTAAGGGGGTACAAGAGACCCAGTACTTC. Its protein is CASSLKGVQETQYF.

The chain is built from TRBV6-1 and TRBJ1-2; no clear D. V lost 5 bases and J lost 2, with 9 bases in between. The germline CDR1 and CDR2 sequences are MNHNS and SASEGT. CDR3 length equals 13 residues. The CDR3 DNA reads TGTGCCAGCAGTAAAACAGTGAACTATGGCTACACCTTC. Translation gives CASSKTVNYGYTF.

Details on this clonotype: A much larger clone lies one base from this, so it may be a read error. CDR3 residues: CTSRLTGTVYEQYF. CDR3 nucleotides: TGTACCAGCAGGTTGACAGGGACGGTCTACGAGCAGTACTTC. The gene calls are TRBV2 and TRBJ2-7; 7 bases fit TRBD1. The CDR3 length is 14 residues. Germline V gene sequence: CDR1 SNHLY, CDR2 FYNNEI.

This clonotype appeared a few times. The chain links TRBV5-1 to TRBJ2-2, with 7 bases aligning to TRBD2. Germline V gene data show CDR1 as SGHRS and CDR2 as YFSETQ. The V segment lost 3 bases and the J segment 1 base; nucleotides outside the gene matches: 3. This CDR3 region has 15 residues. As DNA, the CDR3 is TGCGCCAGCAGCTCGATAGCGGGGAACACCGGGGAGCTGTTTTTT. This gives the protein CASSSIAGNTGELFF.

The DNA for the CDR3 is TGTGCCAGTAGTAACGATGTCGGGAGGGTAGGCAATCAGCCCCAGCATTTT. The encoded protein is CASSNDVGRVGNQPQHF. The V and J genes are TRBV19 and TRBJ1-5; D call uncertain. This CDR3 spans 17 amino acids. Germline lookup yields CDR1 LNHDA and CDR2 SQIVND (reference sequence). Trimming cost V 4 bases and J 2 bases, with 18 bases left between them.

The chain carries TRBV12-3 or TRBV12-4 and TRBJ2-1; TRBD2 matches 11 bases. V trimming: 8 bases; J trimming: 9 bases; junction bases outside the gene matches: 9. The CDR3 extends over 14 amino acids. This CDR3 is CASGIAGGRGEQFF. The CDR3 DNA reads TGTGCCAGCGGGATAGCGGGAGGGCGAGGTGAGCAGTTCTTC.

This clonotype was counted many times. The chain is built from TRBV7-8 and TRBJ1-6; 8 bases match TRBD1. CDR1 SGHVS and CDR2 FQNEAQ come from the germline V gene. The CDR3 runs 14 residues. Trimming removed 6 bases from V and 5 bases from J; junction bases left unmatched: 3. CDR3 protein: CASSADRDNSPLHF. The CDR3 coding sequence is TGTGCCAGCAGTGCGGACAGGGATAATTCACCCCTCCACTTT. Based on the CDR3 plus reference TRBV7-8 and TRBJ1-6, the full variable domain is GAGVSQSPRYKVAKRGQDVALRCDPISGHVSLFWYQQALGQGPEFLTYFQNEAQLDKSGLPSDRFFAERPEGSVSTLKIQRTQQEDSAVYLCASSADRDNSPLHFGNGTRLTVT.

This chain uses TRBV12-3 or TRBV12-4 with TRBJ1-4; D ambiguous. The V end was cut by 5 bases, the J end by 8 bases, with 12 bases between. The CDR3 sequence is 13 residues long. CDR3 amino acids: CASSLKTSEKLFF. The CDR3 nucleotides are TGTGCCAGCAGTCTTAAAACCAGCGAAAAACTGTTTTTT.

The chain has TRBV28 and TRBJ1-5; D is perhaps TRBD1 (6 bases). The ends were cut back, 10 bases at V and 0 bases at J, with 13 bases in the middle. The CDR3 length is 14 residues. Germline CDR1 reads MDHEN; CDR2 reads SYDVKM. The CDR3 DNA sequence: TGTGCCATCGGATCAGGGGATAGCAATCAGCCCCAGCATTTT. This codes for CAIGSGDSNQPQHF.

This clonotype was seen ten or more times. The chain links TRBV6-1 to TRBJ2-5, with 7 bases fitting TRBD2. Germline V gives CDR1 MNHNS, CDR2 SASEGT. There are 15 residues in the CDR3. After removal of 6 bases from V and 0 bases from J, the junction contained 7 bases not matched to a gene. The CDR3 coding sequence is TGTGCCAGCAGACATAGCGGGTCTAACCAAGAGACCCAGTACTTC. Its translation is CASRHSGSNQETQYF.

The genes are TRBV19 and TRBJ1-5; a weak D match, TRBD1 (5 bases). Germline values: CDR1 LNHDA, CDR2 SQIVND (reference sequence). The CDR3 has 14 residues. V was pared by 5 bases and J by 7 bases, with 15 bases between. The CDR3 is CASSFGGREQPQHF. The CDR3, as DNA: TGTGCCAGTAGTTTTGGGGGGAGGGAGCAGCCCCAGCATTTT. The full variable domain, in which reference TRBV19 and TRBJ1-5 provide the parts outside the CDR3, is DGGITQSPKYLFRKEGQNVTLSCEQNLNHDAMYWYRQDPGQGLRLIYYSQIVNDFQKGDIAEGYSVSREKKESFPLTVTSAQKNPTAFYLCASSFGGREQPQHFGDGTRLSIL.

The rearrangement links TRBV4-2 to TRBJ2-5; 8 bases agree with TRBD2. Germline CDR1 is LGHNA and CDR2 is YNFKEQ. This CDR3 is 16 amino acids long. After removal of 3 bases from V and 5 bases from J, the junction contained 11 bases not matched to a gene. Here the CDR3 reads CASSQNSGIRGETQYF. DNA of the CDR3: TGTGCCAGCAGCCAGAATAGCGGGATTAGGGGCGAGACCCAGTACTTC.

This clonotype was picked up a small number of times. V usage is TRBV30 and J usage is TRBJ2-5, with D tentatively TRBD1 (5 bases). This CDR3 is 14 amino acids long. Per the germline V gene, CDR1 is GTSNPN and CDR2 is SVGIG (reference sequence). Between the trimmed V and J ends, which lost 1 base and 1 base, there was a span of 10 bases. The CDR3 sequence: CAWSGGFTQETQYF. The DNA of the CDR3 is TGTGCCTGGAGTGGGGGCTTCACCCAAGAGACCCAGTACTTC.

The chain uses TRBV7-9 and TRBJ2-7; tentatively, D is TRBD2 (7 bases). Deletions cut 5 bases from V and 4 bases from J, with 18 bases between. CDR1 is SEHNR, CDR2 FQNEAQ, per germline (reference sequence). The CDR3 runs 15 residues. The CDR3 loop is CASSALGGEPYEQYF. CDR3 coding DNA: TGTGCCAGCAGCGCACTAGGGGGGGAGCCATACGAGCAGTACTTC.

This clonotype has just a few counts. V and J are TRBV18 and TRBJ1-4; a possible D gene is TRBD1 (6 bases). The V gene lost 4 bases and the J gene lost 11 bases, with 26 bases spanning the gap. The CDR3 is made up of 17 amino acids. Germline V lookup: CDR1 KGHSH, CDR2 LQKENI. CDR3 region: CASSQDVIGGVGQKLFF. CDR3 DNA: TGTGCCAGCTCACAGGATGTAATCGGGGGCGTCGGACAGAAACTGTTTTTT.

This clonotype was seen a few times. J is TRBJ2-5 and V is TRBV2; no clear D. V was shortened by 6 bases and J by 3 bases, with 11 bases between the two germline ends. The CDR3 consists of 13 residues. Germline V gene data show CDR1 as SNHLY and CDR2 as FYNNEI. CDR3 sequence: CASRDGSKETQYF. The CDR3 DNA reads TGTGCCAGCAGGGACGGATCTAAAGAGACCCAGTACTTC.

This clonotype was recorded once. The genes are TRBV12-3 or TRBV12-4 and TRBJ2-1; D gene unclear. Trimming stripped 5 bases from V and 10 bases from J, with 12 bases between. This CDR3 has 12 amino acids. The CDR3 protein is CASSRTSYEQFF. The CDR3 DNA follows: TGTGCCAGCAGTAGGACCTCCTACGAGCAGTTCTTC.

The chain carries TRBV2 and TRBJ1-4; 10 nucleotides align to TRBD1. The length of the CDR3 is 16 residues. Trimming cost V 6 bases and J 4 bases; bases outside gene matches: 8. Germline CDR1 and CDR2: SNHLY and FYNNEI. The CDR3 DNA reads TGTGCCAGCAGCCCCGACAGGGGGCGGTTTAATGAAAAACTGTTTTTT. It is translated as CASSPDRGRFNEKLFF.

This chain links TRBV20-1 with TRBJ1-3; tentative D call: TRBD1 (6 bases). Germline CDR1 is DFQATT and CDR2 is SNEGSKA (reference sequence). The CDR3 spans 12 residues. The ends were cut back, 4 bases at V and 8 bases at J, with 12 bases in the middle. The CDR3 DNA is TGCAGTGCTAATGGACAGCTAGACACCATATATTTT. Protein sequence: CSANGQLDTIYF.

As concerns this clonotype: A read error likely explains this, since a far larger clone differs by one base. This chain uses TRBV28 with TRBJ1-2; TRBD1 aligns across 12 bases. From germline, CDR1 is MDHEN and CDR2 SYDVKM. CDR3 length: 15 residues. The trim removed 8 bases at V and 8 bases at J, leaving 12 bases unmatched. This CDR3 reads CASGYSRDRGLGYTF. The CDR3 DNA reads as TGTGCCAGCGGTTACTCCCGGGACAGGGGGCTCGGCTACACCTTC.

This clonotype was picked up a small number of times. The chain is built from TRBV5-1 and TRBJ1-2; TRBD1 is a possible D gene (5 bases). V was shortened by 4 bases and J by 0 bases, with 16 bases between the two germline ends. The CDR3 is 16 amino acids. CDR1 SGHRS and CDR2 YFSETQ come from the germline V gene. The CDR3 spells CASSAGRTTANYGYTF. Here the CDR3 DNA reads TGCGCCAGCAGCGCCGGTAGAACGACAGCTAACTATGGCTACACCTTC.

The gene calls are TRBV19 and TRBJ1-2; D is perhaps TRBD1 (6 bases). The CDR3 is 13 residues long. The germline gives CDR1 LNHDA, CDR2 SQIVND (reference sequence). V was clipped by 6 bases and J by 1 base, with 9 bases between them. CDR3: CASRRQDNYGYTF. CDR3 DNA: TGTGCCAGTAGAAGACAGGATAACTATGGCTACACCTTC. Drawing the rest from reference TRBV19 and TRBJ1-2, the complete variable domain is DGGITQSPKYLFRKEGQNVTLSCEQNLNHDAMYWYRQDPGQGLRLIYYSQIVNDFQKGDIAEGYSVSREKKESFPLTVTSAQKNPTAFYLCASRRQDNYGYTFGSGTRLTVV.